Presented here are 22 T cell receptor beta chains from one specimen sequenced in a study of control samples from healthy donors and cancer patients. The method was immunoSEQ multiplex PCR; TCRdb's version includes in-frame clones alone and lacks a portion of them. This table holds under 80,000 clones, around 95% found once. Sequenced: blood. These receptors all come from a woman aged 40-49 years in good health.

The chain carries TRBV3-1 (or the pseudogene TRBV3-2) and TRBJ1-2; no reliable D call. CDR1 is LGHDT and CDR2 is YNNKEL in the germline V gene (reference sequence). The CDR3 is made up of 18 amino acids. V was shortened by 1 base and J by 5 bases, with 23 bases between the two germline ends. Written as DNA, the CDR3 is TGTGCCAGCAGCCAAGGGGAATTCGTGCTGGGCGGCAGTTATGGCTACACCTTC. This translates into CASSQGEFVLGGSYGYTF.

The chain joins TRBV7-8 to TRBJ2-3; D gene ambiguous. The germline V and J ends were trimmed by 0 bases and 2 bases, with 12 bases remaining between them. CDR1 is SGHVS and CDR2 is FQNEAQ in the germline V gene. The CDR3 extends over 16 amino acids. The CDR3 bases are TGTGCCAGCAGCTTAGCCCGGATCATGAACACAGATACGCAGTATTTT. This codes for CASSLARIMNTDTQYF.

V usage is TRBV7-8 and J usage is TRBJ1-1, with a weak D call TRBD1 (6 bases). Germline V gene data show CDR1 as SGHVS and CDR2 as FQNEAQ. This CDR3 contains 14 residues. Trimming took off 5 bases at V and 2 bases at J, with 12 bases between the two ends. DNA of the CDR3: TGTGCCAGCAGCCTCAGGGGTTTTAACACTGAAGCTTTCTTT. It encodes CASSLRGFNTEAFF.

The J gene is TRBJ2-7, the V gene TRBV11-2; the D gene could be TRBD1 or TRBD2 (5 bases each). This CDR3 is built from 14 residues. Germline V gives CDR1 SGHAT, CDR2 FQNNGV. Between the trimmed V and J ends, which lost 5 bases and 3 bases, there was a span of 14 bases. The CDR3 spells CASSRDQEGYEQYF. The DNA of the CDR3 is TGTGCCAGCAGCCGGGACCAAGAAGGCTACGAGCAGTACTTC.

This clone appeared a single time. The J gene is TRBJ1-1, the V gene TRBV19, with D perhaps TRBD1 (5 bases). The ends were cut back, 6 bases at V and 5 bases at J, with 16 bases in the middle. CDR1 is LNHDA, CDR2 SQIVND, per germline (reference sequence). This CDR3 has 14 residues. CDR3 loop: CASRGTAEGTEAFF. As DNA, the CDR3 is TGTGCCAGTAGGGGGACGGCCGAGGGGACTGAAGCTTTCTTT.

The V call is TRBV18, the J call TRBJ2-5; no definite D call. Germline assignment: CDR1 KGHSH and CDR2 LQKENI. This CDR3 contains 16 residues. Trimming pared 5 bases from V and 0 bases from J, leaving 16 bases between. The DNA of the CDR3 is TGTGCCAGCTCAACGGGTGGTCCGGCGGACCAAGAGACCCAGTACTTC. Translating it yields CASSTGGPADQETQYF.

This clone was counted a single time. V gene TRBV3-1 (or the pseudogene TRBV3-2) combines with J gene TRBJ1-1; no definite D call. The CDR3 length is 13 residues. Germline assignment: CDR1 LGHDT and CDR2 YNNKEL (reference sequence). Trimming left V 5 bases short and J 1 base short, with 8 bases between. CDR3 protein: CASSGNRNTEAFF. The CDR3, as DNA: TGTGCCAGCAGCGGAAACAGGAACACTGAAGCTTTCTTT.

The sample holds one count of this clone. The chain employs TRBV28 and TRBJ2-1, with 10 nucleotides matching TRBD1. The V gene end was trimmed by 2 bases and the J gene end by 4 bases; junction bases not matched to a gene: 5. The CDR3 is 16 amino acids. The germline V gene has CDR1 MDHEN and CDR2 SYDVKM. Here the CDR3 DNA reads TGTGCCAGCAGTTTACCCGGGACAGGGGTATACAATGAGCAGTTCTTC. Its protein product is CASSLPGTGVYNEQFF.

The chain is built from TRBV3-1 (or the pseudogene TRBV3-2) and TRBJ1-1; D is undetermined. CDR3 length equals 12 residues. V was pared by 1 base and J by 5 bases, with 5 bases between. Germline V gives CDR1 LGHDT, CDR2 YNNKEL (reference sequence). The CDR3 region is CASSQGKTEAFF. DNA of the CDR3: TGTGCCAGCAGCCAAGGCAAGACTGAAGCTTTCTTT.

The chain is built from TRBV4-1 and TRBJ2-7, with 8 bases that match TRBD2. CDR3 length: 12 amino acids. Germline V gene data show CDR1 as MGHRA and CDR2 as YSYEKL. V was clipped by 9 bases and J by 4 bases; unmatched bases: 5. CDR3 amino acids: CASSGGPYEQYF. The CDR3 nucleotides read TGCGCCAGTTCGGGGGGGCCTTACGAGCAGTACTTC.

The chain couples TRBV19 to TRBJ2-2; 7 bases match TRBD2. This CDR3 has 13 amino acids. The germline V gene encodes CDR1 LNHDA and CDR2 SQIVND (reference sequence). The V segment lost 3 bases and the J segment 13 bases; nucleotides outside the gene matches: 8. The CDR3 here is CASSIGLAEGLFF. The CDR3 region has the DNA TGTGCCAGTAGTATCGGGCTAGCGGAGGGGCTGTTTTTT.

This clone occurred once. The chain carries TRBV18 and TRBJ2-1; 9 bases fit TRBD2. The germline gives CDR1 KGHSH, CDR2 LQKENI. This CDR3 comprises 15 residues. Trimming at V came to 2 bases and at J to 8 bases, leaving 7 bases not matched to a gene. The CDR3 region is CASSPAGGPSYEQFF. CDR3 bases: TGTGCCAGCTCACCAGCGGGAGGGCCTAGCTATGAGCAGTTCTTC. Using reference TRBV18 and TRBJ2-1 for the parts outside the CDR3, the full variable domain is NAGVMQNPRHLVRRRGQEARLRCSPMKGHSHVYWYRQLPEEGLKFMVYLQKENIIDESGMPKERFSAEFPKEGPSILRIQQVVRGDSAAYFCASSPAGGPSYEQFFGPGTRLTVL.

V gene TRBV6-5 combines with J gene TRBJ1-1, with D perhaps matching TRBD1 (6 bases). The CDR3 has 11 residues. V lost 6 bases and J 11 bases, leaving 13 bases between the germline ends. Germline CDR1 MNHEY, CDR2 SVGAGI. The CDR3, as DNA: TGTGCCAGCAGCCGCGACAGGAGGGCTTTCTTT. It translates to CASSRDRRAFF.

The chain employs TRBV5-1 and TRBJ2-5, with D tentatively TRBD2 (5 bases). Germline assignment: CDR1 SGHRS and CDR2 YFSETQ. The V and J ends lost 1 base and 5 bases respectively, with 12 bases between them. The CDR3 loop spans 14 amino acids. CDR3 residues: CASSLIEGLETQYF. The DNA for the CDR3 is TGCGCCAGCAGCTTGATTGAGGGCCTGGAGACCCAGTACTTC.

The V and J genes are TRBV3-1 (or the pseudogene TRBV3-2) and TRBJ2-7; TRBD2 might be the D (6 bases). CDR3 size: 15 residues. In germline, CDR1 is LGHDT, CDR2 YNNKEL (reference sequence). V lost 1 base, J lost 3 bases, and 13 bases lay in between. CDR3 loop: CASSQAGRENYEQYF. CDR3 bases: TGTGCCAGCAGCCAAGCTGGGCGGGAAAACTACGAGCAGTACTTC.

The rearrangement links TRBV7-2 to TRBJ1-1; D gene ambiguous. The CDR3 covers 14 residues. In germline, CDR1 is SGHTA, CDR2 FQGNSA. Trimming took off 2 bases at V and 4 bases at J, with 11 bases between the two ends. The CDR3 DNA is TGTGCCAGCAGCTTATCGGCGGGCCCCACTGAAGCTTTCTTT. It is translated as CASSLSAGPTEAFF.

This chain connects TRBV10-2 to TRBJ1-5; no firm D call. Trimming shortened V by 3 bases and J by 5 bases, and 8 bases separated the two germline ends. Germline-derived CDR1 and CDR2 are WSHSY and SAAADI. The CDR3 has 13 amino acids. The CDR3 DNA is TGCGCCAGCAGTGAAAACAGCTATCAGCCCCAGCATTTT. Translation gives CASSENSYQPQHF.

The chain links TRBV29-1 to TRBJ1-4; D might be TRBD1 (5 bases). Germline CDR1 SQVTM, CDR2 ANQGSEA. The CDR3 length is 12 residues. V lost 5 bases and J 4 bases, leaving 8 bases between the germline ends. CDR3 in amino acids: CSVRQGNEKLFF. The CDR3 DNA sequence: TGCAGCGTTCGGCAGGGTAATGAAAAACTGTTTTTT.

The genes are TRBV27 and TRBJ2-1; TRBD2 matches at 10 bases. Trimming removed 2 bases from V and 5 bases from J; junction bases left unmatched: 3. Germline lookup yields CDR1 MNHEY and CDR2 SMNVEV (reference sequence). The CDR3 consists of 15 residues. The CDR3 region is CASSLLAGVHNEQFF. CDR3 nucleotides: TGTGCCAGCAGTTTACTAGCGGGAGTTCACAATGAGCAGTTCTTC.

This chain connects TRBV5-1 to TRBJ2-7; D perhaps matches TRBD1 (5 bases). Per the germline V gene, CDR1 is SGHRS and CDR2 is YFSETQ. Trimming took 1 base from V and 3 from J, leaving 8 bases between them. CDR3 length equals 13 residues. The CDR3 is CASSLYQGYEQYF. In DNA form, the CDR3 reads TGCGCCAGCAGCTTGTATCAGGGCTACGAGCAGTACTTC.

The chain couples TRBV4-3 to TRBJ2-1, with unresolved D. Germline CDR1 is LGHNA and CDR2 is YSLEER. There are 13 residues in the CDR3. Trimming cost V 0 bases and J 4 bases, with 4 bases left between them. This CDR3 reads CASSQDWYNEQFF. Here the CDR3 DNA reads TGCGCCAGCAGCCAAGATTGGTACAATGAGCAGTTCTTC.

The chain employs TRBV5-6 and TRBJ1-3; no firm D call. The CDR3 consists of 16 residues. CDR1 SGHDT and CDR2 YYEEEE come from the germline V gene. Trimming shortened V by 0 bases and J by 0 bases, and 10 bases separated the two germline ends. As DNA, the CDR3 is TGTGCCAGCAGCTTGGGACCGACTTTCTCTGGAAACACCATATATTTT. This translates into CASSLGPTFSGNTIYF. Using reference TRBV5-6 and TRBJ1-3 for the parts outside the CDR3, the full variable domain is DAGVTQSPTHLIKTRGQQVTLRCSPKSGHDTVSWYQQALGQGPQFIFQYYEEEERQRGNFPDRFSGHQFPNYSSELNVNALLLGDSALYLCASSLGPTFSGNTIYFGEGSWLTVV.